The next 9 T cell receptor beta chains were all read from a single sample in a study of T cell clonality in common variable immunodeficiency. Measured with immunoSEQ multiplex PCR; TCRdb has only the in-frame clones, and not every one. This sample has under 50,000 clones, each found more than once. The material sequenced was peripheral blood mononuclear cells. These receptors all stem from a person aged 18-70 years in good health.

This clone was recorded at least ten times. The CDR3 here is CASRQGFGEKLFF. CDR3 DNA (partial): TGTGCCAGCCGACAGGGTTTTGGGGAAAAA. The rearrangement uses TRBV5-6 and TRBJ1-4; 7 bases align to TRBD1. The read ends 3 residues shy of where the CDR3 ends; the end is completed using the germline J gene. This CDR3 has 13 residues. The ends lost 7 bases at V and 8 bases at J; junction bases unmatched: 8. CDR1 SGHDT and CDR2 YYEEEE come from the germline V gene. Together with reference TRBV5-6 and TRBJ1-4, the CDR3 gives the full variable domain: DAGVTQSPTHLIKTRGQQVTLRCSPKSGHDTVSWYQQALGQGPQFIFQYYEEEERQRGNFPDRFSGHQFPNYSSELNVNALLLGDSALYLCASRQGFGEKLFFGSGTQLSVL.

This clone has a count of ten or more. CDR3 DNA (partial): TGTGCCTGGAGCAGGGACAGGGGGAATGAAAAA. This encodes CAWSRDRGNEK. The CDR3 in its entirety is CAWSRDRGNEKLFF. The chain combines TRBV30 with TRBJ1-4, with 11 bases lining up with TRBD1. The read falls 3 residues short of the CDR3 end, and the missing part is taken from the germline J gene. CDR1 is GTSNPN, CDR2 SVGIG, per germline (reference sequence). V was clipped by 3 bases and J by 5 bases; unmatched bases: 2. The CDR3 extends over 14 amino acids. The full variable domain, its missing parts supplied by reference TRBV30 and TRBJ1-4, is SQTIHQWPATLVQPVGSPLSLECTVEGTSNPNLYWYRQAAGRGLQLLFYSVGIGQISSEVPQNLSASRPQDRQFILSSKKLLLSDSGFYLCAWSRDRGNEKLFFGSGTQLSVL.

This clone was counted ten times or more. Sequencing ends 3 residues short of the CDR3 end; the germline J gene provides the rest. The V call is TRBV20-1, the J call TRBJ1-2, with D unresolved. Trimming left V 5 bases short and J 6 bases short, with 13 bases between. The CDR3 has 12 residues. Germline values: CDR1 DFQATT, CDR2 SNEGSKA (reference sequence). The covered CDR3 bases are TGCAGTGCTGGGCCGTACTGGGATGGC. Protein: CSAGPYWDG. The full-length CDR3 reads as CSAGPYWDGYTF.

There are many counts of this clone. The read ends 3 residues shy of where the CDR3 ends; the end is completed using the germline J gene. This chain connects TRBV4-1 to TRBJ2-7; 8 nucleotides agree with TRBD2. This CDR3 has 16 amino acids. J was trimmed by 1 base and V by 1 base; bases with no gene match: 6. Germline CDR1 MGHRA, CDR2 YSYEKL. CDR3 protein: CASSQVQTSVSYEQYF. CDR3 DNA (partial): TGCGCCAGCAGCCAAGTTCAGACTAGCGTATCCTACGAG.

This clone has at least ten counts. The missing CDR3 end, 3 residues past where the read stops, is filled in from the germline J gene. The chain uses TRBV24-1 and TRBJ1-1, with a possible D match to TRBD1 (6 bases). V was pared by 9 bases and J by 1 base, with 14 bases between. This CDR3 is built from 14 residues. The germline gives CDR1 KGHDR, CDR2 SFDVKD. CDR3 residues: CATGSGQWNTEAFF. The sequenced part of the CDR3 DNA is TGTGCCACCGGTTCAGGACAGTGGAACACTGAA.

This clone was found many times. From the germline J gene comes the end of the CDR3, since the read stops 3 residues before it. The V gene is TRBV5-1, the J gene TRBJ1-2; tentative D call: TRBD1 (5 bases). The CDR3 is 13 amino acids. Germline V CDR1 and CDR2: SGHRS, YFSETQ. CDR3 amino acids: CASSLARDGGYTF. The sequenced part of the CDR3 DNA is TGCGCCAGCAGCTTGGCCAGGGATGGGGGC.

This clone was detected many times. The CDR3 end falls 3 residues outside the read, so it is completed with the germline J gene. The rearrangement joins TRBV5-1 to TRBJ2-5, with 9 bases aligning to TRBD1. CDR1 and CDR2 (germline): SGHRS, YFSETQ. V was pared by 6 bases and J by 4 bases, with 10 bases of the junction left unmatched. This CDR3 spans 15 amino acids. The part of the CDR3 DNA that was read is TGCGCCAGCAAACGGACAGGGGAGGGAGTAGAGACC. Its translation: CASKRTGEGVET. The complete CDR3 reads CASKRTGEGVETQYF.

This clone was detected many times. CDR3 loop: CASSPMTGNTEAFF. CDR3 DNA, as far as it was read: TGTGCCAGCAGCCCCATGACGGGGAACACTGAA. The V gene is TRBV7-2, the J gene TRBJ1-1; no definite D call. The read finishes 3 residues shy of the CDR3 end, and the germline J gene is used to complete it. This CDR3 comprises 14 residues. The V end lost 5 bases, the J end lost 1 base, and 11 bases lay between the germline ends. Germline loops: CDR1 SGHTA, CDR2 FQGNSA.

This clone was counted ten times or more. The read ends 3 residues before the CDR3 terminus; that terminus is restored from the germline J gene. The chain combines TRBV19 with TRBJ1-3; D remains unclear. Trimming shortened V by 5 bases and J by 3 bases, and 5 bases separated the two germline ends. CDR3 length equals 12 residues. Germline V gene sequence: CDR1 LNHDA, CDR2 SQIVND (reference sequence). Partial CDR3 DNA: TGTGCCAGTAGTCAGTATGGAAACACC. Residues: CASSQYGNT. The CDR3 reads in full as CASSQYGNTIYF.